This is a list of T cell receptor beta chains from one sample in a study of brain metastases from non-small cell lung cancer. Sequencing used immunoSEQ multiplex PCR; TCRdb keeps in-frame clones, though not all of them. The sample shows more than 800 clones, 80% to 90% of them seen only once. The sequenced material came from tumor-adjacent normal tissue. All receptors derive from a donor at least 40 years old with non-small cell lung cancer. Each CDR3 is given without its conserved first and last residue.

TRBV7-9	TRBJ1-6	ASSLVAENSPLH
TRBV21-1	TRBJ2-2	ASSKEGGTGELF
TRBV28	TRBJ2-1	ASRPQGVGGEQF
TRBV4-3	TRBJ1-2	ASSQDRDTLTYGYT
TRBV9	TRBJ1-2	ASSVGGGREGYT
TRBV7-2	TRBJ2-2	ASSLNRDNTGELF
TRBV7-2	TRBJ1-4	ASSLDGWTEKLF
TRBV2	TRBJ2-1	ASSEDGAVPYNEQF
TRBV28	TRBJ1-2	ASRGGQPLGGYT
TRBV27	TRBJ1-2	ASSFQGGGGYT
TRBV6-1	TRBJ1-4	ASSEGEQGFEKLF
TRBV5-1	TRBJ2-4	ASSLARQGIAKNIQY
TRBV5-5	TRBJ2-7	ASSGGVTYEQY
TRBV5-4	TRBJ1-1	ASSLPGRGTEAF
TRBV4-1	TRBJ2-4	ASSWDKGNIQY
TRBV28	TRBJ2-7	ASSLKLTGLYEQY
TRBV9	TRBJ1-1	ASSANRDRGNGAF